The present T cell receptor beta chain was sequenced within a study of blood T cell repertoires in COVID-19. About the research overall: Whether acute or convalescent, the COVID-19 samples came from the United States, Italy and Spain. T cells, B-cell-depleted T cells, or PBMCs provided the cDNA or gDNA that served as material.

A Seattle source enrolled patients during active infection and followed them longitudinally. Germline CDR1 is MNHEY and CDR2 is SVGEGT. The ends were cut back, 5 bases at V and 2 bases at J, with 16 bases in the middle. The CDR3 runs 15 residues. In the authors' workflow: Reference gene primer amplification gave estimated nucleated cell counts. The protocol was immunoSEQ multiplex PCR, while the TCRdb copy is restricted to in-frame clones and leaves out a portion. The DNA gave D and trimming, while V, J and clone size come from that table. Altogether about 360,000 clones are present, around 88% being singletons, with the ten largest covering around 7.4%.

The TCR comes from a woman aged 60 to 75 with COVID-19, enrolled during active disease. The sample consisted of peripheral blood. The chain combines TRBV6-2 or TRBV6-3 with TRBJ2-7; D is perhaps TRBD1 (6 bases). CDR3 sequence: CASSSYLAGAYEQYF. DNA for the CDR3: TGTGCCAGCAGTAGTTACCTAGCAGGGGCCTACGAGCAGTACTTC.